The 14 T cell receptor beta chains below come from one sample, sequenced in a study of cytomegalovirus exposure and HLA in healthy donors. PCR used 60 Vbeta primers and 13 Jbeta primers. Sequenced by immunoSEQ multiplex PCR; TCRdb stores in-frame clones only, minus some. The sample shows about 180,000 clones, approximately 88% of them seen only once. The sample comprised PBMCs. Receptors originate from a boy between 2 and 10 years old in good health and CMV-seronegative.

The genes are TRBV5-6 and TRBJ2-3; possible D gene TRBD1, 5 bases. V dropped 4 bases and J dropped 4 bases, with 10 bases sitting between them. Germline CDR1 is SGHDT and CDR2 is YYEEEE. CDR3 size: 13 residues. CDR3 sequence (DNA): TGTGCCAGCAGCCAGGGTAGGGCAGATACGCAGTATTTT. This codes for CASSQGRADTQYF.

The chain is built from TRBV29-1 and TRBJ1-2; 10 bases map to TRBD1. The CDR3 sequence is 13 residues long. In germline, CDR1 is SQVTM, CDR2 ANQGSEA. V lost 6 bases, J lost 6 bases, and 7 bases stayed unmatched. CDR3 loop: CSVSGTGAHGYTF. CDR3 DNA: TGCAGCGTCTCCGGGACAGGGGCCCATGGCTACACCTTC.

The chain combines TRBV7-9 with TRBJ2-5, with TRBD2 identical over 8 bases. Germline CDR1 and CDR2: SEHNR and FQNEAQ (reference sequence). This CDR3 comprises 16 residues. V shed 2 bases, J shed 2 bases, and the junction held 7 bases outside the gene matches. The CDR3 loop reads CASSLYRGGTQETQYF. The DNA of the CDR3 is TGTGCCAGCAGCTTATATCGGGGGGGGACACAAGAGACCCAGTACTTC.

The chain links TRBV9 to TRBJ1-1, with 7 bases lining up with TRBD1. The CDR3 extends over 16 amino acids. Germline loops: CDR1 SGDLS, CDR2 YYNGEE. After removal of 0 bases from V and 1 base from J, the junction contained 6 bases not matched to a gene. The CDR3 region has the DNA TGTGCCAGCAGCGTAGGGTGGGACAGATCGAACACTGAAGCTTTCTTT. Translated: CASSVGWDRSNTEAFF. The variable domain in full, completed from reference TRBV9 and TRBJ1-1, reads DSGVTQTPKHLITATGQRVTLRCSPRSGDLSVYWYQQSLDQGLQFLIQYYNGEERAKGNILERFSAQQFPDLHSELNLSSLELGDSALYFCASSVGWDRSNTEAFFGQGTRLTVV.

A remark on this clone: Other DNA sequences in the same sample also yield this CDR3. CDR3 sequence reads: CASSALTSGGGNEQFF. CDR3 DNA sequence: TGTGCCAGCAGCGCCCTAACTAGCGGAGGCGGGAATGAGCAGTTCTTC. The chain carries TRBV2 and TRBJ2-1; 8 positions match TRBD2. This CDR3 region has 16 residues. Germline V CDR1 and CDR2: SNHLY, FYNNEI. Unmatched junction bases numbered 14, after V lost 6 bases and J lost 7 bases. Variable domain in full (rest from reference TRBV2 and TRBJ2-1): EPEVTQTPSHQVTQMGQEVILRCVPISNHLYFYWYRQILGQKVEFLVSFYNNEISEKSEIFDDQFSVERPDGSNFTLKIRSTKLEDSAMYFCASSALTSGGGNEQFFGPGTRLTVL.

This clone was seen only once. The rearrangement uses TRBV6-7 and TRBJ1-1, with D perhaps TRBD1 (5 bases). TRBV6-7 is noted as an ORF with a role that remains uncertain. V lost 2 bases and J 4 bases, leaving 20 bases between the germline ends. The CDR3 extends over 17 amino acids. The chain's CDR3 is CASSYTPIRGESTEAFF. CDR3 DNA: TGTGCCAGCAGTTACACCCCGATTCGGGGGGAAAGCACTGAAGCTTTCTTT.

The chain carries TRBV6-1 and TRBJ2-7; TRBD2 agrees at 7 bases. V dropped 0 bases and J dropped 4; count of bases not matched to a gene: 6. This CDR3 region has 15 residues. Germline V gene sequence: CDR1 MNHNS, CDR2 SASEGT. CDR3 loop: CASSEAGGRLYEQYF. The CDR3 coding sequence is TGTGCCAGCAGTGAAGCGGGGGGGAGACTGTACGAGCAGTACTTC.

The chain has TRBV5-6 and TRBJ1-5, with a weak D call TRBD1 (6 bases). Per germline, CDR1 SGHDT and CDR2 YYEEEE. The CDR3 is made up of 16 amino acids. V was clipped by 3 bases and J by 0 bases, with 13 bases between them. The CDR3 region has the DNA TGTGCCAGCAGCTCCTGGACAGATAATAGCAATCAGCCCCAGCATTTT. Protein sequence: CASSSWTDNSNQPQHF.

The chain is built from TRBV28 and TRBJ2-7; D is ambiguous. CDR3 size: 12 residues. CDR1 is MDHEN and CDR2 is SYDVKM in the germline V gene. The V gene lost 5 bases and the J gene lost 3 bases, with 8 bases spanning the gap. This chain's CDR3 is CASSGLDYEQYV. In DNA form, the CDR3 reads TGTGCCAGCAGTGGGCTAGACTACGAGCAGTACGTC.

The chain couples TRBV30 to TRBJ1-5; D is unclear. The V gene's germline CDR1 is GTSNPN and CDR2 SVGIG (reference sequence). V was pared by 5 bases and J by 7 bases, with 18 bases between. This CDR3 spans 14 amino acids. The CDR3 DNA sequence: TGTGCCTGGGAAGACCCGGGTAAGGCGCAGCCCCAGCATTTT. Protein: CAWEDPGKAQPQHF. The whole variable domain, filled in from reference TRBV30 and TRBJ1-5, reads SQTIHQWPATLVQPVGSPLSLECTVEGTSNPNLYWYRQAAGRGLQLLFYSVGIGQISSEVPQNLSASRPQDRQFILSSKKLLLSDSGFYLCAWEDPGKAQPQHFGDGTRLSIL.

V is TRBV15 and J is TRBJ2-3, with TRBD2 matching 9 bases. Germline CDR1 LNHNV, CDR2 YYDKDF (reference sequence). The CDR3 sequence is 17 residues long. Losses at the gene ends were 1 base for V and 0 bases for J; bases not matched to a gene: 5. CDR3 sequence: CATSRGPGLASTDTQYF. CDR3 nucleotide sequence: TGTGCCACCAGCAGAGGTCCGGGACTAGCTAGCACAGATACGCAGTATTTT.

The rearrangement links TRBV18 to TRBJ2-5; 9 bases are shared with TRBD1. The CDR3 is made up of 14 amino acids. The trim removed 8 bases at V and 5 bases at J, leaving 9 bases unmatched. The V gene's germline CDR1 is KGHSH and CDR2 LQKENI. The CDR3 spells CASLPTGGAETQYF. The CDR3 coding sequence is TGTGCCAGCCTCCCGACAGGGGGGGCGGAGACCCAGTACTTC.

J is TRBJ1-1 and V is TRBV5-1; 10 bases line up with TRBD1. The V segment lost 5 bases and the J segment 9 bases; nucleotides outside the gene matches: 16. The germline CDR1 and CDR2 sequences are SGHRS and YFSETQ. The CDR3 length is 16 residues. CDR3 loop: CASRLVPGTGEAQAFF. CDR3 DNA: TGCGCCAGCAGACTGGTTCCCGGGACAGGGGAGGCCCAAGCTTTCTTT.

The genes are TRBV7-8 and TRBJ2-5; D possibly corresponds to TRBD1 (5 bases). Per the germline V gene, CDR1 is SGHVS and CDR2 is FQNEAQ. The CDR3 is 15 residues long. The ends were cut back, 3 bases at V and 5 bases at J, with 16 bases in the middle. The CDR3 region is CASSLGPAGLETQYF. The CDR3 nucleotides are TGTGCCAGCAGCTTGGGGCCGGCAGGGTTGGAGACCCAGTACTTC.